The T cell receptor (beta chain) described here comes from a study of blood T cells in healthy people across ages. CDR1 and CDR2 from the germline V gene are SGHRS and YFSETQ. After removal of 4 bases from V and 8 bases from J, the junction contained 10 bases not matched to a gene. This CDR3 is built from 16 residues. This clonotype was seen a few times. Its target is unknown. Notes on the study in general: Older age went with lower TCR beta diversity per million T cells, in a roughly linear way. The study lacked donor CMV status, which possibly confounded expanded clonotype changes.

Next came a second PCR, run for roughly 6 to 11 cycles, which used a sample-barcoded 5' primer along with a J-beta primer mix. Each cDNA molecule received a tag from a template-switch adaptor that had 12 random nucleotides. TCRdb reprocessed the 5' RACE reads with MiXCR, giving one entry per CDR3 protein. Among about 1.8 million distinct CDR3 sequences listed, about 50% were seen once. The source of this sequence is a woman aged 40 to 55 in good health. Input material: blood. The chain carries TRBV5-1 and TRBJ2-1; 12 bases agree with TRBD1. The CDR3 reads CASSTHRDRGLYEQFF. DNA for the CDR3: TGCGCCAGCAGCACGCACCGGGACAGGGGGCTGTATGAGCAGTTCTTC.